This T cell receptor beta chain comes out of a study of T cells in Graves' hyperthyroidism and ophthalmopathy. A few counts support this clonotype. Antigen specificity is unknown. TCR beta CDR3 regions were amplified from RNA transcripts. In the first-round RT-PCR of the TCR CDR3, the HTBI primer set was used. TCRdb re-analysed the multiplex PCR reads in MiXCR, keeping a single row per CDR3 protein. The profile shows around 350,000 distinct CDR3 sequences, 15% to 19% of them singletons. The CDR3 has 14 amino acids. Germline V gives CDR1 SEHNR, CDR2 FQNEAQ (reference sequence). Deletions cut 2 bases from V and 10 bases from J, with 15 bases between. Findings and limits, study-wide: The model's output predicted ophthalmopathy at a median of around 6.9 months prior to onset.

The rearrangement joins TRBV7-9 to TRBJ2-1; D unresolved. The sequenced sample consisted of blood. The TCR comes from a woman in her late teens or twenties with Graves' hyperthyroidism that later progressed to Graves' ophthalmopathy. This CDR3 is CASSLSKDIDEQFF. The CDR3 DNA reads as TGTGCCAGCAGCTTATCAAAAGATATAGACGAGCAGTTCTTC. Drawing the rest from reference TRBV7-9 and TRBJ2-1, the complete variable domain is DTGVSQNPRHKITKRGQNVTFRCDPISEHNRLYWYRQTLGQGPEFLTYFQNEAQLEKSRLLSDRFSAERPKGSFSTLEIQRTEQGDSAMYLCASSLSKDIDEQFFGPGTRLTVL.